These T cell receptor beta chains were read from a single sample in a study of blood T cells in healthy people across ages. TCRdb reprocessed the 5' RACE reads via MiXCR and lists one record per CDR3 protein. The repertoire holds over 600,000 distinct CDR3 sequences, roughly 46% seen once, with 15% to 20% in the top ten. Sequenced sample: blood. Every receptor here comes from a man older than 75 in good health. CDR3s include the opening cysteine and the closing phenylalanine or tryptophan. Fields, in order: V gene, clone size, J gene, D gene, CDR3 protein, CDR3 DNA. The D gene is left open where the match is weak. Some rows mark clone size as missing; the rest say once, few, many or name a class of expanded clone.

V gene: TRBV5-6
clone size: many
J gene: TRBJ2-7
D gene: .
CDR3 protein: CASSLWGGDEQYF
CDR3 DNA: TGTGCCAGCAGCTTGTGGGGCGGCGACGAGCAGTACTTC

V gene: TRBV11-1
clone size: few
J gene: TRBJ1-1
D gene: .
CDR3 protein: CASSGRDNLNTEAFF
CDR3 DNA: TGTGCCAGCAGCGGCCGGGACAACTTGAACACTGAAGCTTTCTTT

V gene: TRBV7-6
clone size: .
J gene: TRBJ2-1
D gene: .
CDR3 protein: CASSLESPHEQFF
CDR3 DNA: TGTGCCAGCAGCTTAGAGAGTCCACATGAGCAGTTCTTC

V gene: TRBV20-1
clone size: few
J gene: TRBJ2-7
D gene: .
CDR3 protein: CSAQRGGSYEQYF
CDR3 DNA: TGCAGTGCCCAGAGGGGTGGGTCCTACGAGCAGTACTTC

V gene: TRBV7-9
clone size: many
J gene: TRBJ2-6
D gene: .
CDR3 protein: CASSLFLRESADHSGANVLTF
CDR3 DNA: TGTGCCAGCAGCTTATTCCTAAGGGAGAGCGCCGATCACTCTGGGGCCAACGTCCTGACTTTC

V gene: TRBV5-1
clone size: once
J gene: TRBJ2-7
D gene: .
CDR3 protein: CASSLLSIPSYEQYF
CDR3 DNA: TGCGCCAGCAGCTTGTTATCGATCCCCTCCTACGAGCAGTACTTC

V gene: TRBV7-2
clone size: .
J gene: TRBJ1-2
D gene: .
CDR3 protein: CASSLGGTRDGYTF
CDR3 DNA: TGTGCCAGCAGCTTAGGGGGGACTCGTGATGGCTACACCTTC

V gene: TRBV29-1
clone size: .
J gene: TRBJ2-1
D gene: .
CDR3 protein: CSVEDLTAQSYNEQFF
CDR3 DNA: TGCAGCGTTGAAGATCTGACGGCCCAATCCTACAATGAGCAGTTCTTC

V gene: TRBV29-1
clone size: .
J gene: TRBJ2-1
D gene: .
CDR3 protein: CSIEIRDRHNEQFF
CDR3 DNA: TGCAGCATTGAAATCCGGGACCGACACAATGAGCAGTTCTTC

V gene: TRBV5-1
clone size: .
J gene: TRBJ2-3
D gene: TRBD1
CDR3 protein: CASRMTGGEVDTQYF
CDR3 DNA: TGCGCCAGCAGAATGACAGGGGGCGAAGTAGATACGCAGTATTTT

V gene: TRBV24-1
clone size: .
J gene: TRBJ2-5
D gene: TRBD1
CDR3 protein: CATSDAAGQGAGETQYF
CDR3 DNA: TGTGCCACCAGTGATGCCGCGGGACAGGGGGCCGGAGAGACCCAGTACTTC

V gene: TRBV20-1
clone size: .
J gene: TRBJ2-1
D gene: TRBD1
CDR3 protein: CSASTDRGYNEQFF
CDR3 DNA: TGCAGTGCTAGTACGGACAGGGGTTACAATGAGCAGTTCTTC

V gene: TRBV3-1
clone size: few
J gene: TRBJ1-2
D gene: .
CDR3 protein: CASSQAGTPNYGYTF
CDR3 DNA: TGTGCCAGCAGCCAAGCCGGGACACCTAACTATGGCTACACCTTC

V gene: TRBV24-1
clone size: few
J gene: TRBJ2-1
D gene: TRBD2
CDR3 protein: CATSARTSGPGDEQFF
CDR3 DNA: TGTGCCACCAGTGCCCGGACTAGCGGGCCGGGGGATGAGCAGTTCTTC

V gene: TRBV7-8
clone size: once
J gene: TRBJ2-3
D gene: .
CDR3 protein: CASSSRVRATDTQYF
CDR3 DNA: TGTGCCAGCAGCTCCCGGGTTAGGGCCACAGATACGCAGTATTTT

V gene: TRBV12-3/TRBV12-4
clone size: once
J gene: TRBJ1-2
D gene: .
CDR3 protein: CASSSRDHYGYTF
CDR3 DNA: TGTGCCAGCAGTAGCAGGGACCACTATGGCTACACCTTC

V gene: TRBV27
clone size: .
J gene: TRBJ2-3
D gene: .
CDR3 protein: CASSFRPAGYTDTQYF
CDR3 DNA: TGTGCCAGCAGCTTTCGCCCGGCGGGCTACACAGATACGCAGTATTTT

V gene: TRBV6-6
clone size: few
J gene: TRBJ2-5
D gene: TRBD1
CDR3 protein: CASSYSGQGGTETQYF
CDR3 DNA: TGTGCCAGCAGTTACTCCGGACAGGGGGGGACAGAGACCCAGTACTTC

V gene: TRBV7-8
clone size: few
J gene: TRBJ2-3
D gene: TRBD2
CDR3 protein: CASSLPGTSGTDTQYF
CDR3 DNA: TGTGCCAGCAGCTTACCCGGGACTAGCGGCACAGATACGCAGTATTTT

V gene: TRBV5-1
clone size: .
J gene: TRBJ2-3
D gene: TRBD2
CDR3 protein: CASSEGLAYTDTQYF
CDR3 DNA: TGCGCCAGCAGCGAGGGACTAGCTTACACAGATACGCAGTATTTT

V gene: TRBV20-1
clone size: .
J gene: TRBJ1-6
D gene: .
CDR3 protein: CSALGSPFNSPLHF
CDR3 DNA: TGCAGTGCTCTCGGGAGTCCGTTTAATTCACCCCTCCACTTT

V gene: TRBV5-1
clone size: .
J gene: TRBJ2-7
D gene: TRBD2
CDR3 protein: CASSSTSGRQYEQYF
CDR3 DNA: TGCGCCAGCAGCTCGACTAGCGGGAGACAATACGAGCAGTACTTC

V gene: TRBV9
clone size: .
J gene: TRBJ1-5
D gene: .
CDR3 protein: CASSPPAWGNQPQHF
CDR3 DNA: TGTGCCAGCAGCCCACCGGCATGGGGGAATCAGCCCCAGCATTTT

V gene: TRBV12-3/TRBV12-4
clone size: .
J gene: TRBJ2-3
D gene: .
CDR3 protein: CASSSRVRVDTQYF
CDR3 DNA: TGTGCCAGCAGTAGCAGGGTCAGAGTAGATACGCAGTATTTT

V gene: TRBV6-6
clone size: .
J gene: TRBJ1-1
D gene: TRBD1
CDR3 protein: CASSLSGQGSTEAFF
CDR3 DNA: TGTGCCAGCAGTTTATCCGGACAGGGGTCCACTGAAGCTTTCTTT

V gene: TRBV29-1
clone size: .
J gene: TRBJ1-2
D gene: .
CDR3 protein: CSVEGGRGAANYGYTF
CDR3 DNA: TGCAGCGTTGAAGGGGGGAGAGGGGCCGCTAACTATGGCTACACCTTC

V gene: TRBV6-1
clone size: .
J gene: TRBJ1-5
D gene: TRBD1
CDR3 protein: CASNGGQGLQPQHF
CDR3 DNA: TGTGCCAGCAATGGCGGACAGGGATTGCAGCCCCAGCATTTT

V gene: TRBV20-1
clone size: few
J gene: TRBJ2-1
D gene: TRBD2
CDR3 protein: CSARSSGNEQFF
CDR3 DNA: TGCAGTGCTAGAAGTAGCGGGAATGAGCAGTTCTTC

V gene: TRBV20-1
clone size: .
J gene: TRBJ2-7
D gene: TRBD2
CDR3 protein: CSARWASGSEQYF
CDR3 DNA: TGCAGTGCTAGATGGGCTAGCGGGAGCGAGCAGTACTTC